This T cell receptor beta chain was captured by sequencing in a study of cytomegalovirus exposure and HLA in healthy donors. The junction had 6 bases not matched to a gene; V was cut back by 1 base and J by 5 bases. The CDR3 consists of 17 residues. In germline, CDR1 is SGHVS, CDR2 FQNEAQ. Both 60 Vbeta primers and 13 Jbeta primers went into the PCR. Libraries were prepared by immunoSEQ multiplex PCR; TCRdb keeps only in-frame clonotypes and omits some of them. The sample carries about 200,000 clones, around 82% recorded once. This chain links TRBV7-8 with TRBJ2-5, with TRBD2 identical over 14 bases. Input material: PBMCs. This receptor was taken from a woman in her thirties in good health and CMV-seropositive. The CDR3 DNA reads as TGTGCCAGCAGCTTAGGACTAGCGGGGGGGCGGGGGGAGACCCAGTACTTC. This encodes CASSLGLAGGRGETQYF.